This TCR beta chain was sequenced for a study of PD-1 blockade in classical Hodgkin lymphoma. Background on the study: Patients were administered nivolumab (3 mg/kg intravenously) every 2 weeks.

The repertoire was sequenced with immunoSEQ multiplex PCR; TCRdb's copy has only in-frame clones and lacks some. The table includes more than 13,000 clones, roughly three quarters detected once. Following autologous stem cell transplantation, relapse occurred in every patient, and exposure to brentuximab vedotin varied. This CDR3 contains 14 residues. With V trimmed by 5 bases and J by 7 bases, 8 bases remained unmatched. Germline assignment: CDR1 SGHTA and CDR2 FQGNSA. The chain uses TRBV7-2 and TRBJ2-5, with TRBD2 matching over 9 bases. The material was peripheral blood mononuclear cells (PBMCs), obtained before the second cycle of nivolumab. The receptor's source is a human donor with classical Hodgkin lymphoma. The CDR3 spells CASSRPVTSGTQYF. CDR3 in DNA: TGTGCCAGCAGCCGACCCGTGACTAGCGGGACCCAGTACTTC.